Given below is one T cell receptor beta chain in context. The antigen is not known. This record comes from a study of T cells in Graves' hyperthyroidism and ophthalmopathy. Study information: The blood sample was taken at first diagnosis, before treatment began.

The authors deemed Graves' hyperthyroidism stable absent ophthalmopathy progression within 18 months. Uncontrolled infection, other autoimmune disease, pregnancy or lactation barred patients from enrollment. Template material for amplifying TCR beta CDR3 regions consisted of RNA transcripts. With the HTBI primer set, the TCR CDR3 went through a first round of RT-PCR. One entry per CDR3 protein results from TCRdb running MiXCR on the multiplex PCR reads. The sample includes some 700,000 distinct CDR3 sequences, approximately 15% of them seen just once. This CDR3 is 16 amino acids long. V dropped 9 bases and J dropped 10; count of bases not matched to a gene: 16. Whole-study results and caveats: Most clonotypes expanded in the thyroid (above 0.001) were also present in blood.

This TCR was recovered from a man aged 45 to 65 with Graves' hyperthyroidism. This chain connects TRBV12-3 or TRBV12-4 to TRBJ2-1; TRBD2 matches at 12 bases. Material: blood. The CDR3: CASVDRLAGVSVEQFF. The CDR3 DNA sequence: TGTGCCAGTGTTGACCGACTAGCGGGAGTTAGTGTGGAGCAGTTCTTC.